This T cell receptor (beta chain) derives from a study of graft-versus-host responses after intestinal transplantation. Overall study context: Anti-thymocyte globulin induction was given to all recipients, followed by tacrolimus and steroids for around three years. Study results and caveats: Graft-donor T cell macrochimerism coincided with high graft-versus-host to host-versus-graft clonal ratios in allografts.

Per the germline V gene, CDR1 is SEHNR and CDR2 is FQNEAQ (reference sequence). This CDR3 comprises 17 residues. Trimming removed 5 bases from V and 2 bases from J, with 21 bases in between. Notes on this clone: Its matching antigen is unknown.

TCRdb's table, derived via immunoSEQ multiplex PCR, lists solely in-frame clones and lacks some. The sample lists about 12,000 clones, about 93% occurring once. V usage is TRBV7-9 and J usage is TRBJ1-1, with a possible D match to TRBD1 (5 bases). Sample: PBMCs, taken 109 days after intestinal transplant. This receptor was obtained from a human patient who received an intestinal transplant, so some T cells may come from the graft donor. The chain's CDR3 is CASSPQGLDFQNTEAFF. CDR3 nucleotides: TGTGCCAGCAGCCCGCAGGGTCTAGATTTCCAAAACACTGAAGCTTTCTTT.